A single T cell receptor beta chain is shown here with its context. The antigen is unknown. This sample is drawn from a study of shared clonotypes between healthy human individuals. Study at large: CD4 naive and memory got three plates each, CD8 naive two, CD8 memory one.

General study points: Among non-shared clonotypes, generation probabilities were lower than among those shared by all four donors.

The CDR3 spans 15 residues. Between the trimmed V and J ends, which lost 0 bases and 7 bases, there was a span of 12 bases. Germline CDR1 and CDR2: MNHEY and SVGAGI. The repertoire was sequenced with immunoSEQ multiplex PCR; TCRdb's copy has only in-frame clones and lacks some. The table shows just over 2,000,000 clones, with less than 95% occurring only once. Selected positively for CCR7 and CD45RO-negative, naive CD8 cells excluded terminally differentiated effector memory CD45RA+ cells. All the donors were Caucasian adults who lived in Nashville, Tennessee. The chain joins TRBV6-5 to TRBJ1-4, with D perhaps matching TRBD1 (5 bases). The sample consisted of naive CD8+ T cells sorted from blood. This receptor was obtained from a man aged 18 to 30 in good health. CDR3: CASSYSSGGFEKLFF. Written as DNA, the CDR3 is TGTGCCAGCAGTTACTCTAGTGGGGGTTTTGAAAAACTGTTTTTT.